This T cell receptor beta chain was captured in a study of response to subunit inactivated influenza vaccine. Overall study findings and caveats: Few new T cells, the authors suggested, are recruited by each seasonal influenza vaccination.

CDR1 and CDR2 (germline): SGHDT, YYEEEE. Trimming took off 2 bases at V and 5 bases at J, with 5 bases between the two ends. This CDR3 has 12 residues. To note about this clonotype: The antigen is unknown.

One entry per CDR3 protein results from TCRdb running MiXCR on the RT-PCR reads. Of around 850,000 distinct CDR3 sequences listed, approximately 18% are singletons. The source was PBMCs from blood, collected 4 to 6 days after vaccination. This sequence originates from a man in his forties or fifties who received an inactivated influenza vaccine. The chain carries TRBV5-6 and TRBJ1-5, with no clear D. The CDR3 loop is CASSLRYQPQHF. The CDR3 DNA follows: TGTGCCAGCAGCTTACGATATCAGCCCCAGCATTTT. The whole variable domain, remainder taken from reference TRBV5-6 and TRBJ1-5, is DAGVTQSPTHLIKTRGQQVTLRCSPKSGHDTVSWYQQALGQGPQFIFQYYEEEERQRGNFPDRFSGHQFPNYSSELNVNALLLGDSALYLCASSLRYQPQHFGDGTRLSIL.